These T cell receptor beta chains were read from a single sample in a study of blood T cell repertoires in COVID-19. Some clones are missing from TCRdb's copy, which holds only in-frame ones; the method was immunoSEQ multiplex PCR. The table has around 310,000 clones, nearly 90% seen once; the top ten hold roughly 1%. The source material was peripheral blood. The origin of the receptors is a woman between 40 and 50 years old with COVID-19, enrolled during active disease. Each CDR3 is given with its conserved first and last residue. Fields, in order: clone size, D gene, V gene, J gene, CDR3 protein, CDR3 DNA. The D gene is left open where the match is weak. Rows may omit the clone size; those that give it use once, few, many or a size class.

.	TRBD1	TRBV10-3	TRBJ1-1	CAISESRGQAFF	TGTGCCATCAGTGAGTCGAGGGGGCAAGCTTTCTTT
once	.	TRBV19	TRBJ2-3	CASSPSGGAGSDTQYF	TGTGCCAGTAGTCCCTCCGGGGGAGCCGGCTCAGATACGCAGTATTTT
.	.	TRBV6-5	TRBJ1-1	CASWGSMNTEAFF	TGTGCCAGCTGGGGCAGCATGAACACTGAAGCTTTCTTT
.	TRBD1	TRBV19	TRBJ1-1	CASSIRQGDTMNTEAFF	TGTGCCAGTAGTATAAGGCAGGGGGACACCATGAACACTGAAGCTTTCTTT
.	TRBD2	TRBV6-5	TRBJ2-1	CASRRTSGNPQFF	TGTGCCAGCAGACGGACTAGCGGGAATCCGCAGTTCTTC
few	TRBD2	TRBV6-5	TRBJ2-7	CASSYAQAGPLYEQYF	TGTGCCAGCAGTTACGCACAAGCGGGGCCACTCTACGAGCAGTACTTC
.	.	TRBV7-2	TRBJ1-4	CASSLASGGTNEKLFF	TGTGCCAGCAGCTTAGCTTCGGGGGGAACTAATGAAAAACTGTTTTTT
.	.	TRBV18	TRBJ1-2	CASSPQDQGYGYTF	TGTGCCAGCTCACCACAGGATCAGGGCTATGGCTACACCTTC
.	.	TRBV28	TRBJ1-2	CATKGDKGSKNYGYTF	TGTGCCACCAAAGGGGACAAGGGAAGCAAAAACTATGGCTACACCTTC
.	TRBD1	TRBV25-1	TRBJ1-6	CASSGDRGGIYNSPLHF	TGTGCCAGCAGTGGCGACAGGGGGGGCATCTATAATTCACCCCTCCACTTT
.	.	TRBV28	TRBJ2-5	CASTPGGSRETQYF	TGTGCCAGCACCCCCGGAGGGTCTCGGGAGACCCAGTACTTC
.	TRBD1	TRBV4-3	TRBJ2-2	CASSLDRGTGELFF	TGCGCCAGCAGCCTCGACAGGGGCACCGGGGAGCTGTTTTTT
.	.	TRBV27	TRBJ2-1	CASSFSHREGEFF	TGTGCCAGCAGTTTTTCCCATCGTGAGGGCGAGTTCTTC
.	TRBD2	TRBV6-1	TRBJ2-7	CASSEAGGPDEQYF	TGTGCCAGCAGTGAGGCGGGAGGGCCCGACGAGCAGTACTTC
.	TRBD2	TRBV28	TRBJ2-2	CASTVKRGVGTGELFF	TGTGCCAGCACGGTAAAACGGGGGGTTGGCACCGGGGAGCTGTTTTTT
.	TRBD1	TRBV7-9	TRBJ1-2	CASSSTGQWDGYTF	TGTGCCAGCAGCTCGACAGGGCAGTGGGATGGCTACACCTTC
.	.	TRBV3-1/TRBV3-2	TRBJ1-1	CASSQGIEAFF	TGTGCCAGCAGCCAGGGCATTGAAGCTTTCTTT
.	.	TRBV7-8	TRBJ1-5	CASSLPRRGFNNQPQHF	TGTGCCAGCAGCTTACCAAGAAGAGGGTTTAACAATCAGCCCCAGCATTTT
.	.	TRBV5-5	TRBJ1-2	CASSLKEVYGYTF	TGTGCCAGCAGCTTGAAGGAGGTTTATGGCTACACCTTC
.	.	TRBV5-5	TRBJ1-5	CASSVLASNQPQHF	TGTGCCAGCAGCGTACTCGCTAGCAATCAGCCCCAGCATTTT
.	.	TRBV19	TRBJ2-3	CASSSSGEDTQYF	TGTGCCAGTAGTTCCTCAGGGGAAGATACGCAGTATTTT
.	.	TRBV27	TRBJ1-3	CASSLSGLSGNTIYF	TGTGCCAGCAGTTTGTCAGGGCTCTCTGGAAACACCATATATTTT
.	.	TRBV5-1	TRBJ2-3	CASSQRLTDTQYF	TGCGCCAGCAGCCAACGACTCACAGATACGCAGTATTTT
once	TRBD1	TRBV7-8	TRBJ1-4	CASSSRDSNEKLFF	TGTGCCAGCAGCTCCCGGGACAGTAATGAAAAACTGTTTTTT
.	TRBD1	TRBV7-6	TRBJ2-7	CASSLGTGSYEQYF	TGTGCCAGCAGCTTAGGGACAGGGAGCTACGAGCAGTACTTC
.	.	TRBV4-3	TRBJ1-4	CASSQDLVGVTNEKLFF	TGCGCCAGCAGCCAAGATCTGGTAGGGGTAACTAATGAAAAACTGTTTTTT
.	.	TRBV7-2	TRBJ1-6	CASSSPNRLLHF	TGTGCCAGCAGCTCACCCAACAGGCTCCTCCACTTT